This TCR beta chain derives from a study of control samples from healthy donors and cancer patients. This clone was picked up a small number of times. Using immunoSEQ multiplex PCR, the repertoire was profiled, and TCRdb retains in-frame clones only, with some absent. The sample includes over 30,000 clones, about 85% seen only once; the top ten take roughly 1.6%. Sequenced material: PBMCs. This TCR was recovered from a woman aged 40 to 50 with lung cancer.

The CDR3 sequence: CASSPLLFSSYNEQFF. The CDR3 nucleotides are TGTGCCAGCAGCCCCCTCCTCTTTAGCTCCTACAATGAGCAGTTCTTC. The J gene is TRBJ2-1, the V gene TRBV7-9; D is unclear. Germline V gene data show CDR1 as SEHNR and CDR2 as FQNEAQ (reference sequence). The CDR3 has 16 residues. Trimming removed 5 bases at V and 0 bases at J, with 14 bases between.